Listed here are 10 T cell receptor beta chains from one sample, sequenced in a study of shared clonotypes between healthy human individuals (dated by TCRdb to the early 2020s). CD8 naive samples consisted of CD45RO-negative cells that were positively selected for CCR7, yielding a CD45RA+CCR7+ population without TemRA cells. Library construction relied on the immunoSEQ multiplex PCR assay. TCRdb limited this immuneACCESS table to in-frame rearrangements with V and J called. A share of clones is missing; checked studies link under half to unresolved V genes, and the rest is unexplained. This sample comprises around 2.1 million clones, 85% to 95% of them detected only once. The ten largest clonotypes hold around 1.7% of the sample. Sequenced material: naive CD8+ T cells from PBMCs. Per the publication, the cell subset or site label means: CD45RA+CCR7+. The source is a man between 18 and 35 years old in good health. Some clones in this sample may be carry-over from other donors' samples.

On this clone itself: The same CDR3 can be traced to other DNA sequences in this sample. J is TRBJ2-3 and V is TRBV19; D unresolved. The CDR3 has 13 amino acids. Germline loops: CDR1 LNHDA, CDR2 SQIVND (reference sequence). V lost 6 bases and J 2 bases, leaving 9 bases between the germline ends. CDR3 nucleotides: TGTGCCAGTAGCCCCCGGACCACAGATACGCAGTATTTT. It encodes CASSPRTTDTQYF.

The J gene is TRBJ2-7, the V gene TRBV7-2; 11 bases match TRBD2. CDR3 length: 15 residues. Germline-derived CDR1 and CDR2 are SGHTA and FQGNSA. After removal of 3 bases from V and 2 bases from J, the junction contained 3 bases not matched to a gene. CDR3 bases: TGTGCCAGCAGCTTCCGACTAGCGGGGACCTACGAGCAGTACTTC. This gives the protein CASSFRLAGTYEQYF.

The chain employs TRBV9 and TRBJ2-7, with 11 bases fitting TRBD2. The germline V gene encodes CDR1 SGDLS and CDR2 YYNGEE. Germline trimming cut 4 bases from V and 1 base from J; bases unmatched to any gene: 10. The CDR3 is 17 residues long. CDR3 in amino acids: CASSPRTSGSISYEQYF. CDR3 coding DNA: TGTGCCAGCAGCCCACGGACTAGCGGGTCCATTTCCTACGAGCAGTACTTC.

The chain employs TRBV7-9 and TRBJ2-1; 13 nucleotides agree with TRBD2. The CDR3 has 17 amino acids. Germline V gene data show CDR1 as SEHNR and CDR2 as FQNEAQ (reference sequence). Trimming cost V 5 bases and J 3 bases; bases outside gene matches: 7. The CDR3 sequence is CASSPRTSGRYYNEQFF. CDR3 DNA sequence: TGTGCCAGCAGCCCTCGGACTAGCGGGAGATACTACAATGAGCAGTTCTTC. The complete variable domain, with remaining parts taken from reference TRBV7-9 and TRBJ2-1, reads DTGVSQNPRHKITKRGQNVTFRCDPISEHNRLYWYRQTLGQGPEFLTYFQNEAQLEKSRLLSDRFSAERPKGSFSTLEIQRTEQGDSAMYLCASSPRTSGRYYNEQFFGPGTRLTVL.

The DNA of the CDR3 is TGTGCCAGTAGTATCCGGGGGCCTCCCATGAGGGGCTACACCTTC. Amino acids: CASSIRGPPMRGYTF. This sequence joins TRBV19 and TRBJ1-2, with D perhaps matching TRBD1 (6 bases). The ends were cut back, 3 bases at V and 8 bases at J, with 19 bases in the middle. The CDR3 sequence is 15 residues long. Germline CDR1 LNHDA, CDR2 SQIVND (reference sequence).

The chain uses TRBV25-1 and TRBJ1-2, with D maybe TRBD1 (6 bases). The germline gives CDR1 MGHDK, CDR2 SYGVNS. The V end lost 4 bases, the J end lost 0 bases, and 21 bases lay between the germline ends. CDR3 size: 18 residues. The CDR3 reads CASSGEGGRYLTNYGYTF. The CDR3, as DNA: TGTGCCAGCAGTGGGGAGGGGGGACGTTACCTAACTAACTATGGCTACACCTTC.

This clone was found a few times. The chain carries TRBV4-3 and TRBJ1-5, with a weak D call TRBD1 (5 bases). The V gene lost 0 bases and the J gene lost 7 bases, with 13 bases spanning the gap. Germline lookup yields CDR1 LGHNA and CDR2 YSLEER. The CDR3 has 15 amino acids. CDR3 region: CASSQDRAWGQPQHF. In nucleotides, the CDR3 is TGCGCCAGCAGCCAAGACAGGGCCTGGGGGCAGCCCCAGCATTTT.

The gene calls are TRBV7-9 and TRBJ2-1, with 7 bases identical to TRBD1. CDR3 size: 16 residues. CDR1 is SEHNR, CDR2 FQNEAQ, per germline (reference sequence). The junction had 8 bases not matched to a gene; V was cut back by 2 bases and J by 4 bases. The CDR3 here is CASSLTTGTAYNEQFF. CDR3 bases: TGTGCCAGCAGCTTAACAACCGGGACAGCATACAATGAGCAGTTCTTC.

The V gene is TRBV29-1, the J gene TRBJ1-2; 7 positions match TRBD1. The ends lost 6 bases at V and 2 bases at J; junction bases unmatched: 9. This CDR3 region has 14 residues. CDR1 is SQVTM, CDR2 ANQGSEA, per germline. The CDR3 DNA reads as TGCAGCGTAGCTATGGGGGACAGCAACTATGGCTACACCTTC. Amino acids: CSVAMGDSNYGYTF.

This clone was counted only a few times. The chain combines TRBV27 with TRBJ1-1, with D unclear. The CDR3 has 13 residues. Deletions cut 5 bases from V and 3 bases from J, with 10 bases between. Germline V gene sequence: CDR1 MNHEY, CDR2 SMNVEV (reference sequence). Here the CDR3 reads CASSTPADTEAFF. In DNA, the CDR3 is TGTGCCAGCAGTACCCCAGCGGACACTGAAGCTTTCTTT.